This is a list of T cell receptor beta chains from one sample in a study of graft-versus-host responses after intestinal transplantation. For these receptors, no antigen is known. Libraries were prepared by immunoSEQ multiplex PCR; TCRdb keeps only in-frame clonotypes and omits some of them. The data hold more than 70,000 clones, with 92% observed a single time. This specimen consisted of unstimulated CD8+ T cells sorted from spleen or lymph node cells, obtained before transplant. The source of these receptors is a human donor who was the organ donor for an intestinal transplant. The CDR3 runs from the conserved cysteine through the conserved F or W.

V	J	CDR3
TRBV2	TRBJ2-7	CASSYTGAYEQYF
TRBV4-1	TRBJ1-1	CASSQDGRGISEAFF
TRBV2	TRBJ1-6	CASREQGALGSPLHF
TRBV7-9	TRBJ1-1	CASSPRGGGFTEAFF
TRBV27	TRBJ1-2	CASRGTGLGYTF
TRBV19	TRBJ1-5	CASSIFGDRGLQPQHF
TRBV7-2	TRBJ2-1	CASSLGGRGPAYNEQFF
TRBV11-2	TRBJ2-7	CASSLGAGAYEQYF
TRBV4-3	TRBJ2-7	CASSEYLGTGQANEQYF
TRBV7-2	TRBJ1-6	CASSPRDRGDPLHF
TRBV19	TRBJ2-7	CASSIGGVRPSYEQYF
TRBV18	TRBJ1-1	CASSPYDREQGFEAFF
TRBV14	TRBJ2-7	CASSQEFPGYEQYF
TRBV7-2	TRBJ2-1	CASSWGGPSEQFF
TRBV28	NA	CAVLGGAYEQYF
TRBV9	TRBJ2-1	CASSDNSGVYNEQFF
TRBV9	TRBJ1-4	CASSGRTGLFF
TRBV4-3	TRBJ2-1	CASSQGYRGYSSYNEQFF
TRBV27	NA	CASRDRGLIDEQYF
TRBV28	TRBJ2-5	CASSERLETKETQYF
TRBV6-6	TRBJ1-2	CASSYDDRGYGYTF
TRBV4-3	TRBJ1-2	CASSQDLLTIGGNYGYTF
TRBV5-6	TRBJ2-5	CASSWGDSFQETQYF
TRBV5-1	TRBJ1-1	CASSEEGQGAVGNTEAFF
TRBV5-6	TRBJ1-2	CASSQPTGNYGYTF
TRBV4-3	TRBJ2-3	CASSQTPGLPSTDTQYF
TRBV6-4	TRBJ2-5	CASSPGQGAAVETQYF
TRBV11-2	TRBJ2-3	CASRDFSRSTDTQYF
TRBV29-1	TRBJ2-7	CSVEVVYRTDSSYEQYF
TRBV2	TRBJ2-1	CASTRPGTSLDNEQFF
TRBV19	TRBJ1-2	CASASDSLAYGYTF
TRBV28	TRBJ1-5	CASSSPQGINQPQHF
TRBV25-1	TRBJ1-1	CASSESSNTEAFF
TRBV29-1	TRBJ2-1	CSVDYRDRATNEQFF
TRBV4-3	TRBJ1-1	CASSPLRQGTEAFF
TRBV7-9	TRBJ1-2	CASSFLYSDRGYTF
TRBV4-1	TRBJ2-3	CASSHNSGGVRDTQYF
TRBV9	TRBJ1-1	CASSVSGTGAEAFF
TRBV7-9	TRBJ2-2	CASSEQGWNTGELFF
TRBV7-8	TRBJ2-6	CASSPLGGLGANVLTF
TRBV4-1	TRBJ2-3	CASSQDLDYPTDTQYF
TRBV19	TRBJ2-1	CASTEGPSTYNEQFF
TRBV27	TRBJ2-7	CASSPNREIEQYF
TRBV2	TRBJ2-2	CAHRESTGELFF
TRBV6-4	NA	CASSDRAQGTYEQYF
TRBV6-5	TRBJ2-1	CASSYSMAGGPGEQFF
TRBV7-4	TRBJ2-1	CASSLRGGSTWDNEQFF
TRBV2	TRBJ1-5	CASSETDSNQPQHF
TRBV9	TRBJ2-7	CASSAPGQGDQQYF
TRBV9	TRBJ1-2	CASSASARGLEGYTF
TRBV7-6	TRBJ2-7	CASSLGDTYEQYF